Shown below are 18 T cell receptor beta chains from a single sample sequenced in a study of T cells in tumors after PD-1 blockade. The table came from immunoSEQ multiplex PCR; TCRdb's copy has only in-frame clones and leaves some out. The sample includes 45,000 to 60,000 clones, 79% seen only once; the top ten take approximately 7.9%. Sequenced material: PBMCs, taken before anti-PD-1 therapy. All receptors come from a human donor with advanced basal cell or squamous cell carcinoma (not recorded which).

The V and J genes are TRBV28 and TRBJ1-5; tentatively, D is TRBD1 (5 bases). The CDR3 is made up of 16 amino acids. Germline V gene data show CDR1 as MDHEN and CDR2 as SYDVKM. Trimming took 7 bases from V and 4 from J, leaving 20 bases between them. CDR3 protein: CASNNRDPGRNQPQHF. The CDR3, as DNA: TGTGCCAGCAACAACCGGGACCCCGGACGGAATCAGCCCCAGCATTTT.

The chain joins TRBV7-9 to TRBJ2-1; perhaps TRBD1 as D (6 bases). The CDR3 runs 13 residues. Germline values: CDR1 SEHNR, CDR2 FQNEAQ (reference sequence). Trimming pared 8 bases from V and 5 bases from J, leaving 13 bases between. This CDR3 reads CASQGWRNNEQFF. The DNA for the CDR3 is TGTGCCAGCCAGGGGTGGAGAAACAATGAGCAGTTCTTC.

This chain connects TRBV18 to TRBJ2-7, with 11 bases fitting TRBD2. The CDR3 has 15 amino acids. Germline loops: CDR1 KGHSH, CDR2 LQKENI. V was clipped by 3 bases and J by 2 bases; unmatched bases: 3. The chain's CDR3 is CASSPPLAGAYEQYF. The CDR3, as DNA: TGTGCCAGCTCACCCCCACTAGCGGGAGCCTACGAGCAGTACTTC.

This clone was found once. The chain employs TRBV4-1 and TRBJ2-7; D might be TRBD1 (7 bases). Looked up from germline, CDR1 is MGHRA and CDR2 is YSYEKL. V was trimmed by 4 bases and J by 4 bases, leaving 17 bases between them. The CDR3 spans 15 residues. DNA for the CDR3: TGCGCCAGCAGCCTAGAACCGACAGGGAGGTACGAGCAGTACTTC. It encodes CASSLEPTGRYEQYF.

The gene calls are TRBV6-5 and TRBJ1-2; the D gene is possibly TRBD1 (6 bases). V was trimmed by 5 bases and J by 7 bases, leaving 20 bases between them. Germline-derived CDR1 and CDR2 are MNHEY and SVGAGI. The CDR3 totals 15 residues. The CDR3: CASSITYGGALGYTF. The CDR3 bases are TGTGCCAGCAGTATAACGTATGGGGGGGCTCTTGGCTACACCTTC.

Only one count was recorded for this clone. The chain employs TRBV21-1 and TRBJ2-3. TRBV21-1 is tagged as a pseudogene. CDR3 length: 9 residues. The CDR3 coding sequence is TGTGCCAGCAAAAATACGCAGTATTTT. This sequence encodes CASKNTQYF.

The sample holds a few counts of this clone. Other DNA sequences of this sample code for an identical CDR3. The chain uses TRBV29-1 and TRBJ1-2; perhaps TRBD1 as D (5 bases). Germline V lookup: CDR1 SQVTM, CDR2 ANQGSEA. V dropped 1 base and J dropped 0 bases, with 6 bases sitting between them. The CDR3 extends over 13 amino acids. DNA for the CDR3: TGCAGCGTTGAAGTGACAGCTAACTATGGCTACACCTTC. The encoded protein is CSVEVTANYGYTF.

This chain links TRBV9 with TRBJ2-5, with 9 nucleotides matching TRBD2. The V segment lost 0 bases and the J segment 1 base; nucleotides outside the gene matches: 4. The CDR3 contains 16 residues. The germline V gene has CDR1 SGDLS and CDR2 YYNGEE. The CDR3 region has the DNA TGTGCCAGCAGCGTAGGTGGTAGCGGGGGCCAAGAGACCCAGTACTTC. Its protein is CASSVGGSGGQETQYF.

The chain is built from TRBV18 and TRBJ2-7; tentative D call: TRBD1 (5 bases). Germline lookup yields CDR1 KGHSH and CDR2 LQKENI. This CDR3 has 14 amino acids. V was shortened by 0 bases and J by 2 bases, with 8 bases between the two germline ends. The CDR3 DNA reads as TGTGCCAGCTCACCACCGACAGCTCCCTACGAGCAGTACTTC. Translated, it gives CASSPPTAPYEQYF. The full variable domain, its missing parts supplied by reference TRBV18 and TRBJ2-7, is NAGVMQNPRHLVRRRGQEARLRCSPMKGHSHVYWYRQLPEEGLKFMVYLQKENIIDESGMPKERFSAEFPKEGPSILRIQQVVRGDSAAYFCASSPPTAPYEQYFGPGTRLTVT.

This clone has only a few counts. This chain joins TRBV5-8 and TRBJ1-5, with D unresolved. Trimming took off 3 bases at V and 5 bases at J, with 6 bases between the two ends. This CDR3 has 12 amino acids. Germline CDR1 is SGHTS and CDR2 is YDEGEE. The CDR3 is CASSWTHQPQHF. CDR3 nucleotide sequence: TGTGCCAGCAGCTGGACCCATCAGCCCCAGCATTTT.

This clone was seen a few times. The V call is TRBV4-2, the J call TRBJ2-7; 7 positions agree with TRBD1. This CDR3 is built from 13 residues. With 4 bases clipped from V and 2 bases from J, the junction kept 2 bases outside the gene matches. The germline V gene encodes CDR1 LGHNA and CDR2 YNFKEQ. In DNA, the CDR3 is TGTGCCAGCAGCCCGGACAGGACCTACGAGCAGTACTTC. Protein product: CASSPDRTYEQYF.

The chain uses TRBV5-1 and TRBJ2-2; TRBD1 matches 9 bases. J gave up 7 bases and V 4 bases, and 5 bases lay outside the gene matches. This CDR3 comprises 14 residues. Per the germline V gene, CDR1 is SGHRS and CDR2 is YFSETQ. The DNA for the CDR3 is TGCGCCAGCAGCAGGGACAGGGAAGGCGGGGAGCTGTTTTTT. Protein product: CASSRDREGGELFF.

The CDR3 here is CASSLEAAQGPQHF. CDR3 nucleotides: TGCGCCAGCAGCTTGGAGGCAGCCCAGGGGCCCCAGCATTTT. V gene TRBV5-1 combines with J gene TRBJ1-5; weak D call: TRBD1 (5 bases). The germline gives CDR1 SGHRS, CDR2 YFSETQ. V lost 0 bases, J lost 9 bases, and 13 bases lay in between. The CDR3 length is 14 residues.

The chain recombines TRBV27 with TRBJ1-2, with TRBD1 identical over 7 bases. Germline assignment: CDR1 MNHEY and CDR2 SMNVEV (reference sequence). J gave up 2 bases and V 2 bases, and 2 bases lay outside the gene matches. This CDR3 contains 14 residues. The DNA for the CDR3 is TGTGCCAGCAGTTTAGGCAGGGGGAACTATGGCTACACCTTC. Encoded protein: CASSLGRGNYGYTF.

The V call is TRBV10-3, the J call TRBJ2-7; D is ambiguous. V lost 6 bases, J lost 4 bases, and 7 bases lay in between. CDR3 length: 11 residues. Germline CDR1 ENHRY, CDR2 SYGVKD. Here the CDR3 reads CAISDSYEQYF. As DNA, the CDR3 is TGTGCCATCAGCGACTCATACGAGCAGTACTTC.

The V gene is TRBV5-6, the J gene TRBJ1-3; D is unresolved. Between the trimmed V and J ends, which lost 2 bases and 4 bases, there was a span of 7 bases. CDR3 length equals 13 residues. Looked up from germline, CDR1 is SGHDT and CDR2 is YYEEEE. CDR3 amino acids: CASSFRSGNTIYF. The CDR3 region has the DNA TGTGCCAGCAGCTTCCGGTCCGGAAACACCATATATTTT.

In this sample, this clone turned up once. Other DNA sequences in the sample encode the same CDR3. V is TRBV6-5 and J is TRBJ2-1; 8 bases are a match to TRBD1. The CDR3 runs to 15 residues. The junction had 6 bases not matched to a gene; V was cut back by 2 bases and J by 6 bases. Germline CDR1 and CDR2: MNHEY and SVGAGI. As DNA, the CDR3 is TGTGCCAGCAGTTACGGACAGGGAGCGGGCAATGAGCAGTTCTTC. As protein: CASSYGQGAGNEQFF.

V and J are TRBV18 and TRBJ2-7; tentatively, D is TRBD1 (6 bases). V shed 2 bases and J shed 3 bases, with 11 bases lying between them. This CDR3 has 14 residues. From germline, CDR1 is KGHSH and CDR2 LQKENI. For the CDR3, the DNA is TGTGCCAGCTCACCAAGTACACAGGGCTACGAGCAGTACTTC. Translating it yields CASSPSTQGYEQYF. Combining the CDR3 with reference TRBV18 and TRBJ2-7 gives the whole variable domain NAGVMQNPRHLVRRRGQEARLRCSPMKGHSHVYWYRQLPEEGLKFMVYLQKENIIDESGMPKERFSAEFPKEGPSILRIQQVVRGDSAAYFCASSPSTQGYEQYFGPGTRLTVT.